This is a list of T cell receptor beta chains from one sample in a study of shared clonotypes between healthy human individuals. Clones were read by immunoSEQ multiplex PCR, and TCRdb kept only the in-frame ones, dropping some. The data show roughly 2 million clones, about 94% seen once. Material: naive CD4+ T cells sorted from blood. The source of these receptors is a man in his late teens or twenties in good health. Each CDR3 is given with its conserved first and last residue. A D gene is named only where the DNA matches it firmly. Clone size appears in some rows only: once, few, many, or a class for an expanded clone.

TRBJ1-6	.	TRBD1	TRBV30	TGTGCCTGGACTTTGGACAGGGCTAATTCACCCCTCCACTTT	CAWTLDRANSPLHF
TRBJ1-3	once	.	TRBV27	TGTGCCAGCAGTGTTTACGGAGGGGGAAACACCATATATTTT	CASSVYGGGNTIYF
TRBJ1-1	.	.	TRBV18	TGTGCCAGCTCACCTGTAACGGCCCAGGGGACTGAAGCTTTCTTT	CASSPVTAQGTEAFF
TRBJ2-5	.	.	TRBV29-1	TGCAGCTGGAGGGAGGAACTTCTCCAAGAGACCCAGTACTTC	CSWREELLQETQYF
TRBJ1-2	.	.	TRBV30	TGTGCCTGGAGTGTACTGGGCAGGGAACGCTATGGCTACACCTTC	CAWSVLGRERYGYTF
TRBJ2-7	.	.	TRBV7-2	TGTGCCAGCAGCTTAGCGCTCCCGGTTGGGGAGCAGTACTTC	CASSLALPVGEQYF
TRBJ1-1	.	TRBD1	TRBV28	TGTGCCAGCAGTCCTCCGACAGGGAGCATGAACACTGAAGCTTTCTTT	CASSPPTGSMNTEAFF
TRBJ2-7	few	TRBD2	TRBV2	TGTGCCAGCAATGCGGCTAGCGGACCACCCTCCGAGCAGTACTTC	CASNAASGPPSEQYF
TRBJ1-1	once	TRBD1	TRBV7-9	TGTGCCAGCAGCTTGGAGGACCCCAGGGGGACTGAAGCTTTCTTT	CASSLEDPRGTEAFF
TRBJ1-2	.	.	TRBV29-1	TGCAGCGCTCAATCAGGCAACTATGGCTACACCTTC	CSAQSGNYGYTF
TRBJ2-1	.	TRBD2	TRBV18	TGTGCCAGCTCACCTTCTAGCGGGAGCTCCTACAATGAGCAGTTCTTC	CASSPSSGSSYNEQFF
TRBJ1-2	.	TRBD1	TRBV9	TGTGCCAGCAGCGTGTCTCCTCGGGGGGCCCGGGACAGGGAAAACTATGGCTACACCTTC	CASSVSPRGARDRENYGYTF
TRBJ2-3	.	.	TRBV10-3	TGTGCCATCAGTGATAACACCGGCACAGATACGCAGTATTTT	CAISDNTGTDTQYF
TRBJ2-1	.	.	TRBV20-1	TGCAGTGCTAGGGGGAGTGGTGAGCAGTTCTTC	CSARGSGEQFF
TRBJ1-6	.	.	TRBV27	TGTGCCAGCAACCGGCAGGGGAACTATAATTCACCCCTCCACTTT	CASNRQGNYNSPLHF
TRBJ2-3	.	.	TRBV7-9	TGTGCCAGCAGCTTCGGGGGTGTTAATACGCAGTATTTT	CASSFGGVNTQYF
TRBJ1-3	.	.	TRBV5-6	TGTGCCAGCAGCAAGGTCGGGGGAGGGTCTGGAAACACCATATATTTT	CASSKVGGGSGNTIYF
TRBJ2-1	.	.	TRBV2	TGTGCCAGCAGGGACGGTGAGCAGTTCTTC	CASRDGEQFF
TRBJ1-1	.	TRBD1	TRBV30	TGTGCAACCGAGGACAGGGGGGCATCGGCTTTCTTT	CATEDRGASAFF
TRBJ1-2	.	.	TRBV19	TGTGCCAGTGCCGAGGTCCAGAACTATGGCTACACCTTC	CASAEVQNYGYTF
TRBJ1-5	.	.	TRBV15	TGTGCCACCAGCAGAGATGGCCAGGGGACTAATCAGCCCCAGCATTTT	CATSRDGQGTNQPQHF
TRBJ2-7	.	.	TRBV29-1	TGCAGCGTTGGCGGCAGGCTTGCCTACGAGCAGTACTTC	CSVGGRLAYEQYF
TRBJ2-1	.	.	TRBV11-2	TGTGCCAGCAGCTTGACCGGGCTTAATGGCAATGAGCAGTTCTTC	CASSLTGLNGNEQFF
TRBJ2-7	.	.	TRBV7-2	TGTGCCAGCAGCTTAAACGCCGTGAGCTCCTACGAGCAGTACTTC	CASSLNAVSSYEQYF
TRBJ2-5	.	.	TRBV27	TGTGCCAGCAGTTTAAGGGCAGGGGAAGAGACCCAGTACTTC	CASSLRAGEETQYF
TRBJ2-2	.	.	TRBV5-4	TGTGCCAGCAGCCGTCCCCATCCAGGGTCGAACACCGGGGAGCTGTTTTTT	CASSRPHPGSNTGELFF
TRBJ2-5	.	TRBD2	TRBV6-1	TGTGCCAGCAGTTCTCTCGGGACTAGCGAGACCCAGTACTTC	CASSSLGTSETQYF
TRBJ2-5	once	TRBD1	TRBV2	TGTGCCAGCAGTGACGGTCAGGGGGCTGGGGAGACCCAGTACTTC	CASSDGQGAGETQYF
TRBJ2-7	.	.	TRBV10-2	TGCGCCAGCAGTGAGTCTACCGGCCAGCGCTACGAGCAGTACTTC	CASSESTGQRYEQYF
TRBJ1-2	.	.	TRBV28	TGTGCCAGCGGTTTACCAGGGACATCTAACTATGGCTACACCTTC	CASGLPGTSNYGYTF
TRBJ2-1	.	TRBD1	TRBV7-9	TGTGCCAGCAGCCGGGACAGGGGGCTGGAAAATGAGCAGTTCTTC	CASSRDRGLENEQFF
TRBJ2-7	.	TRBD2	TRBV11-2	TGTGCCAGCAGCTCTTTCTTAAGGACTAGCGGGGCGCCCTACGAGCAGTACTTC	CASSSFLRTSGAPYEQYF
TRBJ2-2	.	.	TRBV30	TGTGCCTGGAGTCAACAGGGCTTAACGAACACCGGGGAGCTGTTTTTT	CAWSQQGLTNTGELFF